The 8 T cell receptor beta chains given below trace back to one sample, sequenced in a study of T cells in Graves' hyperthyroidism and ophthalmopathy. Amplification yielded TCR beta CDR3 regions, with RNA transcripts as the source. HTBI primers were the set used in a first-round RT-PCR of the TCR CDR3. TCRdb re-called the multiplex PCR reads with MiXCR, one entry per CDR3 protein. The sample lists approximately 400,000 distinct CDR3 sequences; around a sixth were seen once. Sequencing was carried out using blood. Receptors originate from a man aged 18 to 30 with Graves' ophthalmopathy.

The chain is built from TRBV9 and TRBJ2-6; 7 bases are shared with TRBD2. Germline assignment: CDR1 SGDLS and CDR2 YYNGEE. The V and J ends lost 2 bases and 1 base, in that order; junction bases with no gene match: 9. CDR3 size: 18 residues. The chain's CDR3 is CASSVRGKASSGANVLTF. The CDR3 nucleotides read TGTGCCAGCAGCGTGCGGGGGAAGGCATCTTCTGGGGCCAACGTCCTGACTTTC.

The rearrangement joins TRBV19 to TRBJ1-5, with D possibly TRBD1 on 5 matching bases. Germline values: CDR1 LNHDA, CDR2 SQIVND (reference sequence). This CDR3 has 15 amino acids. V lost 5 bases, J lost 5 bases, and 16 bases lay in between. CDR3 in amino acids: CASSSTWGAHQPQHF. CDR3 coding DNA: TGTGCCAGTAGTTCCACGTGGGGCGCCCATCAGCCCCAGCATTTT. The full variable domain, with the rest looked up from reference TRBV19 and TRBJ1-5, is DGGITQSPKYLFRKEGQNVTLSCEQNLNHDAMYWYRQDPGQGLRLIYYSQIVNDFQKGDIAEGYSVSREKKESFPLTVTSAQKNPTAFYLCASSSTWGAHQPQHFGDGTRLSIL.

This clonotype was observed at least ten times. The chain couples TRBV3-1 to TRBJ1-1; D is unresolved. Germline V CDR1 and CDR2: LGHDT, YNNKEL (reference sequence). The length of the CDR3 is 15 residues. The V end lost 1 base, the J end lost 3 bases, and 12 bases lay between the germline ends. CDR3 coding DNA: TGTGCCAGCAGCCAAGTATGGGCGGCAGACACTGAAGCTTTCTTT. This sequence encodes CASSQVWAADTEAFF. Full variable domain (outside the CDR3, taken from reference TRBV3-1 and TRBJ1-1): DTAVSQTPKYLVTQMGNDKSIKCEQNLGHDTMYWYKQDSKKFLKIMFSYNNKELIINETVPNRFSPKSPDKAHLNLHINSLELGDSAVYFCASSQVWAADTEAFFGQGTRLTVV.

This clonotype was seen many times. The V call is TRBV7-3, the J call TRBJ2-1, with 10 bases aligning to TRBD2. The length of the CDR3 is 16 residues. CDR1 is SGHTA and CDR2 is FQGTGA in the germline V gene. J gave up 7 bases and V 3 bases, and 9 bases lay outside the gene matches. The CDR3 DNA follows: TGTGCCAGCAGCTTGGGGCAGCGGGGGGGCCAGAATGAGCAGTTCTTC. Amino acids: CASSLGQRGGQNEQFF.

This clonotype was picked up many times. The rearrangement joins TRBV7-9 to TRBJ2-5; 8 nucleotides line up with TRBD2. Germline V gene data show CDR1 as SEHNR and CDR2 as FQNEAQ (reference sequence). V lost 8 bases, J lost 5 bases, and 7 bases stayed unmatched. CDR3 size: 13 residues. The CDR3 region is CASSSGGWETQYF. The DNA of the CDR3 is TGTGCCAGCTCCAGCGGGGGTTGGGAGACCCAGTACTTC.

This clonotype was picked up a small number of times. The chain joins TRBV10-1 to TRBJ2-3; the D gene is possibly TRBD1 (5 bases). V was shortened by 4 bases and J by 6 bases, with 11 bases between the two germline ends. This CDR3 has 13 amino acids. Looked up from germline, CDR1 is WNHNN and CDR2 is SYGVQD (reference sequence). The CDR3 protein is CASSGSGADTQYF. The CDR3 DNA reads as TGCGCCAGCAGTGGGTCTGGGGCGGATACGCAGTATTTT.

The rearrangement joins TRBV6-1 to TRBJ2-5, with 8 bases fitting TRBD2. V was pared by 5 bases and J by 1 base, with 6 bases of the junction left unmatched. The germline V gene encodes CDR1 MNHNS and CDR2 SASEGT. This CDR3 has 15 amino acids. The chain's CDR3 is CASSFGGGSQETQYF. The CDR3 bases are TGTGCCAGCAGTTTCGGGGGGGGGTCCCAAGAGACCCAGTACTTC.

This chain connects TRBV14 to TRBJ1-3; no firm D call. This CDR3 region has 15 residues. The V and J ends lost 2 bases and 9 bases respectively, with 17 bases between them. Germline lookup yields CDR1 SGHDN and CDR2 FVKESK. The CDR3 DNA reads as TGTGCCAGCAGCCAACAGCGGTCCCCCCCGAGCACCATATATTTT. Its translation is CASSQQRSPPSTIYF.